The sample holds one count of the clone carrying this T cell receptor beta chain. The CDR3 sequence is 12 residues long. Germline loops: CDR1 KGHSH, CDR2 LQKENI. V was trimmed by 2 bases and J by 5 bases, leaving 6 bases between them. In the study's own analysis: Reference gene primer amplification gave nucleated cell count estimates. The method was immunoSEQ multiplex PCR; TCRdb's version includes in-frame clones alone and lacks a portion of them. V and J calls and clone size come straight from that table; D and trimming were deduced from the DNA. The data contain around 230,000 clones, roughly four fifths of them singletons. This sample is part of a study of blood T cell repertoires in COVID-19. Overall study context: There were acute and convalescent COVID-19 samples, and they came from the United States, Italy and Spain. Sample material is recorded as cDNA or gDNA derived from T cells, B-cell-depleted T cells, or PBMCs.

The origin of this receptor is a woman between 40 and 55 years old with active or convalescent COVID-19. The sample comprised peripheral blood. The gene calls are TRBV18 and TRBJ2-5; unclear D gene. CDR3: CASSPARETQYF. Written as DNA, the CDR3 is TGTGCCAGCTCACCAGCGAGGGAGACCCAGTACTTC.